This TCR beta chain was sequenced during a study of blood T cell repertoires in COVID-19. Study as a whole: Sites across the United States, Italy and Spain contributed samples from acute and convalescent COVID-19. PBMCs, B-cell-depleted T cells, or T cells provided the cDNA or gDNA that made up the material.

How the authors handled the data: Amplifying reference gene primers gave estimates of nucleated cell counts. Sequencing was performed with immunoSEQ multiplex PCR; in TCRdb, only in-frame clones are kept and a portion is missing. Clone size and V and J calls were adopted from that table, with D and trimming inferred from the DNA. Found here are fewer than 180,000 clones, roughly 80% of them singletons; the top ten hold less than 2.5%. Trimming cost V 4 bases and J 11 bases, with 20 bases left between them. Per the germline V gene, CDR1 is GTSNPN and CDR2 is SVGIG (reference sequence). This CDR3 is built from 13 residues.

The V gene is TRBV30, the J gene TRBJ1-1; maybe TRBD1 (6 bases). The sample was peripheral blood. This clonotype was sampled from a man aged 65 to 79 with acute or convalescent COVID-19. The CDR3 sequence is CAWTKGTYQGAFF. The CDR3 region has the DNA TGTGCCTGGACCAAGGGGACCTATCAGGGGGCTTTCTTT.